The 31 T cell receptor beta chains in this list originate from one sample, sequenced in a study of human T cells and chemical hapten exposure. As for time point: patch test 1, 2 weeks after DPC sensitization. Treatment indicated: therapeutic diphenylcyclopropenone sensitization with weekly scalp DPC. TCRdb recomputed calls from the RACE reads with MiXCR, one row per CDR3 protein. The sample has 55,000 to 85,000 distinct CDR3 sequences, roughly 9.8% seen once. Sequenced here: whole blood, sampled in connection with sensitization to the hapten diphenylcyclopropenone (DPC). These receptors were taken from a woman between 35 and 50 years old with alopecia areata. Some clones in this sample may be carry-over from other donors' samples.

This clonotype was seen repeatedly, ten times or more. The rearrangement links TRBV21-1 to TRBJ2-7; whether TRBD1, the table's D call, matches the DNA was not checked. TRBV21-1 has pseudogene status. The CDR3 loop spans 13 amino acids. The CDR3 region has the DNA TGTGCCAGCCCCCCGGGCCGGTGGAAAGAGCAGTACTTC. Protein product: CASPPGRWKEQYF.

Ten or more counts support this clonotype. The rearrangement joins TRBV7-6 to TRBJ2-3, with 8 nucleotides matching TRBD1. J gave up 6 bases and V 5 bases, and 10 bases lay outside the gene matches. CDR1 is SGHVS, CDR2 FNYEAQ, per germline. The CDR3 runs to 15 residues. The DNA of the CDR3 is TGTGCCAGCAGCACCCGAGGACAGGGCTCGGATACGCAGTATTTT. Translation gives CASSTRGQGSDTQYF. Drawing the rest from reference TRBV7-6 and TRBJ2-3, the complete variable domain is GAGVSQSPRYKVTKRGQDVALRCDPISGHVSLYWYRQALGQGPEFLTYFNYEAQQDKSGLPNDRFSAERPEGSISTLTIQRTEQRDSAMYRCASSTRGQGSDTQYFGPGTRLTVL.

The V gene is TRBV27, the J gene TRBJ2-2; the match to TRBD2 covers 7 bases. The CDR3 is 16 amino acids. V dropped 7 bases and J dropped 5; count of bases not matched to a gene: 13. The V gene's germline CDR1 is MNHEY and CDR2 SMNVEV (reference sequence). CDR3 region: CASTRFAGERTGELFF. In DNA form, the CDR3 reads TGTGCCAGCACCCGCTTTGCGGGGGAGAGAACCGGGGAGCTGTTTTTT.

This clonotype appeared many times. The chain has TRBV11-1 and TRBJ1-1; D gene ambiguous. Germline CDR1 SGHAT, CDR2 FQDESV (reference sequence). Trimming stripped 1 base from V and 0 bases from J, with 3 bases between. This CDR3 region has 13 residues. CDR3 protein: CASSLEVNTEAFF. The CDR3, as DNA: TGTGCCAGCAGCTTAGAAGTGAACACTGAAGCTTTCTTT. The full variable domain, rest sourced from reference TRBV11-1 and TRBJ1-1, is EAEVAQSPRYKITEKSQAVAFWCDPISGHATLYWYRQILGQGPELLVQFQDESVVDDSQLPKDRFSAERLKGVDSTLKIQPAELGDSAMYLCASSLEVNTEAFFGQGTRLTVV.

This clonotype has ten or more counts. The chain uses TRBV7-2 and TRBJ2-2; 7 positions agree with TRBD1. V gave up 0 bases and J gave up 1 base; unmatched junction bases: 2. Germline-derived CDR1 and CDR2 are SGHTA and FQGNSA. There are 16 residues in the CDR3. This CDR3 reads CASSLAGTENTGELFF. The CDR3 nucleotides read TGTGCCAGCAGCTTAGCGGGGACAGAGAACACCGGGGAGCTGTTTTTT.

Many counts were recorded for this clonotype. The CDR3 bases are TGCAGTGCTAGAGATGCGCCCGGTCGGCAGTTCTTC. Protein product: CSARDAPGRQFF. The chain combines TRBV20-1 with TRBJ2-1; the D is unclear. The germline V gene has CDR1 DFQATT and CDR2 SNEGSKA (reference sequence). Trimming stripped 0 bases from V and 12 bases from J, with 12 bases between. CDR3 length: 12 residues.

This clonotype showed up many times. V usage is TRBV29-1 and J usage is TRBJ1-1; D remains ambiguous. The length of the CDR3 is 14 residues. Between the trimmed V and J ends, which lost 5 bases and 0 bases, there was a span of 13 bases. Germline-derived CDR1 and CDR2 are SQVTM and ANQGSEA. The CDR3 region is CSVSASVLNTEAFF. In DNA, the CDR3 is TGCAGCGTTTCTGCCTCGGTTTTGAACACTGAAGCTTTCTTT.

This clonotype was detected ten times or more. This chain links TRBV6-2 or TRBV6-3 with TRBJ2-7, with D perhaps matching TRBD2 (5 bases). The germline gives CDR1 MNHEY, CDR2 SVGEGT. This CDR3 comprises 14 residues. Trimming shortened V by 0 bases and J by 0 bases, and 6 bases separated the two germline ends. CDR3 coding DNA: TGTGCCAGCAGTTACTCTAGCGACTCCTACGAGCAGTACTTC. Residues: CASSYSSDSYEQYF.

This clonotype was seen more than once but under ten times. This chain connects TRBV7-6 to TRBJ2-1; D is possibly TRBD1 or TRBD2 (5 bases each). CDR1 SGHVS and CDR2 FNYEAQ come from the germline V gene. The V and J ends lost 5 bases and 7 bases respectively, with 15 bases between them. The CDR3 covers 14 residues. CDR3 region: CASSPDGTKNEQFF. The CDR3 region has the DNA TGTGCCAGCAGCCCGGACGGGACGAAGAATGAGCAGTTCTTC.

This clonotype was observed many times. The V call is TRBV7-2, the J call TRBJ2-1; D is undetermined. The CDR3 is 13 amino acids. The V gene lost 1 base and the J gene lost 6 bases, with 7 bases spanning the gap. The germline CDR1 and CDR2 sequences are SGHTA and FQGNSA. CDR3 protein: CASSLGLPNEQFF. CDR3 in DNA: TGTGCCAGCAGCTTAGGGCTCCCCAATGAGCAGTTCTTC.

This clonotype was recorded at least ten times. The V call is TRBV5-1, the J call TRBJ2-3, with D possibly matching TRBD1 (6 bases). Germline V gene sequence: CDR1 SGHRS, CDR2 YFSETQ. V shed 5 bases and J shed 0 bases, with 13 bases lying between them. This CDR3 comprises 15 residues. CDR3 protein: CASRPDSTSTDTQYF. The CDR3 bases are TGCGCCAGCAGACCGGACAGTACTAGCACAGATACGCAGTATTTT.

Ten or more counts support this clonotype. V is TRBV11-2 and J is TRBJ2-5; 9 nucleotides match TRBD2. The CDR3 contains 17 residues. Germline assignment: CDR1 SGHAT and CDR2 FQNNGV. After removal of 5 bases from V and 6 bases from J, the junction contained 16 bases not matched to a gene. The CDR3 nucleotides are TGTGCCAGCAGCCGCTCACCCGGTAGCGCGGGAGGGAAGACCCAGTACTTC. It translates to CASSRSPGSAGGKTQYF.

This clonotype was seen repeatedly, ten times or more. V usage is TRBV12-3 or TRBV12-4 and J usage is TRBJ1-3, with a tentative D call TRBD1 (5 bases). Trimming took 6 bases from V and 0 from J, leaving 21 bases between them. This CDR3 is built from 18 residues. This CDR3 is CASRATWGRVNSGNTIYF. In nucleotides, the CDR3 is TGTGCCAGCAGGGCGACCTGGGGCAGGGTGAACTCTGGAAACACCATATATTTT.

The sample holds many counts of this clonotype. The chain couples TRBV4-1 to TRBJ2-5; D unclear. V lost 3 bases, J lost 2 bases, and 10 bases lay in between. The CDR3 sequence is 14 residues long. Germline lookup yields CDR1 MGHRA and CDR2 YSYEKL. The CDR3 DNA sequence: TGCGCCAGCAGCCATCCCATACCGCAAGAGACCCAGTACTTC. It is translated as CASSHPIPQETQYF.

Ten or more counts support this clonotype. The J gene is TRBJ1-2, the V gene TRBV19; TRBD1 is a possible D gene (6 bases). Germline CDR1 and CDR2: LNHDA and SQIVND (reference sequence). The germline V and J ends were trimmed by 2 bases and 8 bases, with 15 bases remaining between them. This CDR3 is 14 amino acids long. The CDR3 nucleotides are TGTGCCAGTAGTATACCCAGGGGCCCTGGAGGCTACACCTTC. It is translated as CASSIPRGPGGYTF.

This clonotype was counted at least ten times. The gene calls are TRBV20-1 and TRBJ2-1; D is uncertain. Trimming removed 6 bases at V and 1 base at J, with 19 bases between. The germline gives CDR1 DFQATT, CDR2 SNEGSKA (reference sequence). The CDR3 totals 16 residues. The CDR3 is CSAPTDGRISYNEQFF. The CDR3, as DNA: TGCAGTGCCCCCACGGACGGTAGAATTTCCTACAATGAGCAGTTCTTC.

V usage is TRBV6-2 or TRBV6-3 and J usage is TRBJ2-1; 11 nucleotides line up with TRBD2. V gave up 0 bases and J gave up 7 bases; unmatched junction bases: 8. CDR3 size: 17 residues. Per the germline V gene, CDR1 is MNHEY and CDR2 is SVGEGT. This CDR3 is CASSYSGGLAGGNEQFF. The CDR3 DNA sequence: TGTGCCAGCAGTTACTCCGGTGGCCTAGCGGGGGGAAATGAGCAGTTCTTC.

This clonotype has ten or more counts. The chain links TRBV29-1 to TRBJ2-7; D is possibly TRBD1 or TRBD2 (5 bases each). The ends were cut back, 4 bases at V and 0 bases at J, with 13 bases in the middle. Germline-derived CDR1 and CDR2 are SQVTM and ANQGSEA. The CDR3 has 14 amino acids. CDR3: CSVATWGTSYEQYF. The CDR3 DNA follows: TGCAGCGTTGCAACGTGGGGGACCTCCTACGAGCAGTACTTC.

This clonotype showed up many times. The CDR3 region has the DNA TGTGCCAGCAGCACCCAGGAAGCGGGGGGCGGGGATACGCAGTATTTT. Translated: CASSTQEAGGGDTQYF. This chain connects TRBV28 to TRBJ2-3; 9 bases map to TRBD2. Germline CDR1 reads MDHEN; CDR2 reads SYDVKM. V lost 6 bases and J lost 6; bases outside the gene matches: 13. CDR3 size: 16 residues.

V gene TRBV7-2 combines with J gene TRBJ2-3, with D maybe TRBD2 (6 bases). In germline, CDR1 is SGHTA, CDR2 FQGNSA. The CDR3 consists of 13 residues. V was pared by 7 bases and J by 6 bases, with 14 bases between. The DNA of the CDR3 is TGTGCCAGCACCTCAGGTGCGGGGGATACGCAGTATTTT. Its protein product is CASTSGAGDTQYF.

Ten or more counts support this clonotype. The chain combines TRBV4-1 with TRBJ1-1; D gene uncertain. The V and J ends lost 8 bases and 6 bases respectively, with 1 base between them. Germline CDR1 is MGHRA and CDR2 is YSYEKL. This CDR3 has 8 residues. CDR3 in DNA: TGCGCCAGCCCTGAAGCTTTCTTT. Its protein is CASPEAFF.

This clonotype came up many times. This sequence joins TRBV4-1 and TRBJ2-2; D is possibly TRBD1 (6 bases). With 2 bases removed from V and 5 bases from J, the gap between germline ends came to 12 bases. CDR1 is MGHRA and CDR2 is YSYEKL in the germline V gene. The CDR3 has 15 residues. CDR3 sequence (DNA): TGCGCCAGCAGCCAAACAGGGTTTGGGACCGGGGAGCTGTTTTTT. Amino acids: CASSQTGFGTGELFF.

This clonotype was counted at least ten times. The chain couples TRBV10-3 to TRBJ2-1, with 10 bases that match TRBD2. The V and J ends lost 4 bases and 3 bases, in that order; junction bases with no gene match: 9. The CDR3 contains 17 residues. CDR1 and CDR2 from the germline V gene are ENHRY and SYGVKD. The CDR3 DNA is TGTGCCATCAGTGGGCTTTCTAGCGGGGGAATCTACAATGAGCAGTTCTTC. Its translation: CAISGLSSGGIYNEQFF.

This sequence joins TRBV29-1 and TRBJ2-7; 7 bases are a match to TRBD2. With 0 bases clipped from V and 2 bases from J, the junction kept 4 bases outside the gene matches. Germline assignment: CDR1 SQVTM and CDR2 ANQGSEA. This CDR3 is 14 amino acids long. The CDR3 sequence is CSVEDRAGTYEQYF. The CDR3 DNA reads as TGCAGCGTTGAAGATCGAGCGGGGACCTACGAGCAGTACTTC.

In its sample, this clonotype was seen many times. The chain links TRBV7-2 to TRBJ1-1; D ambiguous. V gave up 1 base and J gave up 4 bases, with 4 bases separating them. Looked up from germline, CDR1 is SGHTA and CDR2 is FQGNSA. This CDR3 comprises 12 residues. The CDR3 region has the DNA TGTGCCAGCAGCTTAGGGCCCACTGAAGCTTTCTTT. Translated: CASSLGPTEAFF.

The table lists this clonotype with many counts. The V and J genes are TRBV20-1 and TRBJ1-2; tentative D call: TRBD1 (6 bases). This CDR3 is 13 amino acids long. Between the trimmed V and J ends, which lost 5 bases and 1 base, there was a span of 11 bases. CDR1 DFQATT and CDR2 SNEGSKA come from the germline V gene (reference sequence). The CDR3 sequence: CSARDIFNYGYTF. For the CDR3, the DNA is TGCAGTGCTCGGGACATTTTTAACTATGGCTACACCTTC.

The chain carries TRBV10-3 and TRBJ2-5, with unresolved D. CDR3 length equals 14 residues. Per the germline V gene, CDR1 is ENHRY and CDR2 is SYGVKD. V shed 0 bases and J shed 3 bases, with 8 bases lying between them. CDR3 sequence: CAISESTGKETQYF. The CDR3 region has the DNA TGTGCCATCAGTGAGTCAACGGGCAAAGAGACCCAGTACTTC.

This clonotype has just a few counts. This chain links TRBV19 with TRBJ1-5; possibly TRBD1 for D (6 bases). V lost 4 bases, J lost 6 bases, and 16 bases lay in between. Germline V gives CDR1 LNHDA, CDR2 SQIVND (reference sequence). CDR3 length equals 15 residues. CDR3 protein: CASSTLGGAAQPQHF. CDR3 coding DNA: TGTGCCAGTAGTACCCTCGGGGGGGCGGCTCAGCCCCAGCATTTT. Variable domain in full (rest from reference TRBV19 and TRBJ1-5): DGGITQSPKYLFRKEGQNVTLSCEQNLNHDAMYWYRQDPGQGLRLIYYSQIVNDFQKGDIAEGYSVSREKKESFPLTVTSAQKNPTAFYLCASSTLGGAAQPQHFGDGTRLSIL.

The sample holds many counts of this clonotype. The CDR3: CSVGLNYGYTF. DNA for the CDR3: TGCAGCGTGGGACTTAACTATGGCTACACCTTC. The chain links TRBV29-1 to TRBJ1-2; D possibly corresponds to TRBD1 (5 bases). The length of the CDR3 is 11 residues. Deletions cut 6 bases from V and 1 base from J, with 6 bases between. Germline V lookup: CDR1 SQVTM, CDR2 ANQGSEA.

J is TRBJ2-5 and V is TRBV7-9; D might be TRBD1 or TRBD2, each matching 5 bases. Trimming removed 6 bases at V and 10 bases at J, with 12 bases between. CDR3 length: 11 amino acids. Germline CDR1 is SEHNR and CDR2 is FQNEAQ (reference sequence). The CDR3 DNA follows: TGTGCCAGCAGTCGGGACCTGGACCAGTACTTC. Encoded protein: CASSRDLDQYF.

The CDR3 spells CASSKSWTGGCIYNEQFF. The DNA for the CDR3 is TGTGCCAGCAGCAAAAGTTGGACGGGCGGATGCATCTACAATGAGCAGTTCTTC. This chain uses TRBV21-1 with TRBJ2-1; TRBD1, the table's D call, lacks a check against the DNA. TRBV21-1 is shown as a pseudogene. The CDR3 totals 18 residues.